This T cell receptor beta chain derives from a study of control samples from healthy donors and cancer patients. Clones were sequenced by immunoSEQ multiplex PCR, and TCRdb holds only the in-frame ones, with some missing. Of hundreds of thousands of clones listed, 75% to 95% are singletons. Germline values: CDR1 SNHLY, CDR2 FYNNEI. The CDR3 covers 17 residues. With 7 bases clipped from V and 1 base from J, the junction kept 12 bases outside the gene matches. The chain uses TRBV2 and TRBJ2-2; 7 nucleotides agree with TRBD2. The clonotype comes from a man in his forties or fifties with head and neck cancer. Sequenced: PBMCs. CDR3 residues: CASTGSGTSVNTGELFF. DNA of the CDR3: TGTGCCAGCACCGGAAGTGGAACTAGCGTGAACACCGGGGAGCTGTTTTTT.